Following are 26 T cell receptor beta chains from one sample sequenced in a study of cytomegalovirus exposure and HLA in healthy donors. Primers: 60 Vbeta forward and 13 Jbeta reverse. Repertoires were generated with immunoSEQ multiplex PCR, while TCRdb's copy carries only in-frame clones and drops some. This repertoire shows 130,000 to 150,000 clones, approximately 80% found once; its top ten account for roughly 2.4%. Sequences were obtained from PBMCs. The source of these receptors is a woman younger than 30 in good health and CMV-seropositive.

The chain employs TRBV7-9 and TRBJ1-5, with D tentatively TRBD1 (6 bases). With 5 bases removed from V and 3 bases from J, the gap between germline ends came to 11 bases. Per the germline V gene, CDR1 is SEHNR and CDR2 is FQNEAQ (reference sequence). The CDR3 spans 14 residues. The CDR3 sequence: CASSGGQFNQPQHF. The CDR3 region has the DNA TGTGCCAGCAGCGGAGGACAGTTCAATCAGCCCCAGCATTTT.

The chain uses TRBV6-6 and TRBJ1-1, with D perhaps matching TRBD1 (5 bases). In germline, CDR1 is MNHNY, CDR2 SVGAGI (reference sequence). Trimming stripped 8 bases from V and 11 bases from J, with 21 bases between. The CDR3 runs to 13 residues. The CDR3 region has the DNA TGTGCCAGCGGACCCCTGGGGGGGGTCGAGGCTTTCTTT. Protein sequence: CASGPLGGVEAFF.

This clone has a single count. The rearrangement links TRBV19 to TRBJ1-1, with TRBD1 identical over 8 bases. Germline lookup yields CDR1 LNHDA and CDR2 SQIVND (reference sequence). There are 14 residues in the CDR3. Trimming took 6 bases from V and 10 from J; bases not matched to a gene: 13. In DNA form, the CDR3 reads TGTGCCAGTAGACTCGACCAGGGGGCAATAGTAGCTTTCTTT. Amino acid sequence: CASRLDQGAIVAFF.

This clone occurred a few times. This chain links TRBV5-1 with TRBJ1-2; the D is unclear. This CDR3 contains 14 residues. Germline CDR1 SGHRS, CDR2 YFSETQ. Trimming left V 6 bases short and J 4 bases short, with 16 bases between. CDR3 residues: CASKRSEGLYGYTF. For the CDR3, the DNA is TGCGCCAGCAAACGGTCGGAGGGCCTCTATGGCTACACCTTC. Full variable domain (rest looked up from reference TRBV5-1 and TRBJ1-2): KAGVTQTPRYLIKTRGQQVTLSCSPISGHRSVSWYQQTPGQGLQFLFEYFSETQRNKGNFPGRFSGRQFSNSRSEMNVSTLELGDSALYLCASKRSEGLYGYTFGSGTRLTVV.

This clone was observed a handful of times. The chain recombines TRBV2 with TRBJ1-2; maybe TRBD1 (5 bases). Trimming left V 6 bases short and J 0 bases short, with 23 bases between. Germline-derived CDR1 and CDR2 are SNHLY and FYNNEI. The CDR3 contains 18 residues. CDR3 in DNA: TGTGCCAGCAGCGTATCCGGGAGGGGACGGCGAACTAACTATGGCTACACCTTC. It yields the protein CASSVSGRGRRTNYGYTF.

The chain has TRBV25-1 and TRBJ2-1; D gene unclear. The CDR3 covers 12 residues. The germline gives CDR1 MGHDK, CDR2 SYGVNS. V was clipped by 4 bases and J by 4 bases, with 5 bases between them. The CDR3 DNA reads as TGTGCCAGCAGTGCCGTGTACAATGAGCAGTTCTTC. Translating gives CASSAVYNEQFF.

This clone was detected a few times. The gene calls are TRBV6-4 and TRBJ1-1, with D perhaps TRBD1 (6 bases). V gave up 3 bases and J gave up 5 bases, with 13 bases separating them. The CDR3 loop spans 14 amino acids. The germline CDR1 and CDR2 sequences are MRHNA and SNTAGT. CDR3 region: CASSDLQGSTEAFF. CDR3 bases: TGTGCCAGCAGTGATTTGCAGGGGAGTACTGAAGCTTTCTTT.

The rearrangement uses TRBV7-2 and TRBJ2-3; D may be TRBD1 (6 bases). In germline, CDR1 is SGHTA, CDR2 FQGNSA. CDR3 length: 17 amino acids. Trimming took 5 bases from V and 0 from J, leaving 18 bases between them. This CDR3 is CASSRFPRDTSTDTQYF. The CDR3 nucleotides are TGTGCCAGCAGCCGGTTCCCAAGGGACACTAGCACAGATACGCAGTATTTT.

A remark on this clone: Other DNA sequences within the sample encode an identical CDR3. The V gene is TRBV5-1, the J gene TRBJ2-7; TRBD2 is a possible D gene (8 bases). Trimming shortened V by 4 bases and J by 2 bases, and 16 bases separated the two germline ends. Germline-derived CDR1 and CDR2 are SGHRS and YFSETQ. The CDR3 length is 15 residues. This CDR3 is CASSPGGQGAYEQYF. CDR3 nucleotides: TGCGCCAGCAGCCCGGGAGGGCAGGGGGCCTACGAGCAGTACTTC.

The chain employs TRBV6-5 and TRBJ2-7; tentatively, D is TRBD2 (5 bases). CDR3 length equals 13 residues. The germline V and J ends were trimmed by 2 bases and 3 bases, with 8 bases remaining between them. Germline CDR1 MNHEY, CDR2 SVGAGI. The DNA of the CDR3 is TGTGCCAGCAGTTACATCGGGGACTACGAGCAGTACTTC. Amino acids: CASSYIGDYEQYF.

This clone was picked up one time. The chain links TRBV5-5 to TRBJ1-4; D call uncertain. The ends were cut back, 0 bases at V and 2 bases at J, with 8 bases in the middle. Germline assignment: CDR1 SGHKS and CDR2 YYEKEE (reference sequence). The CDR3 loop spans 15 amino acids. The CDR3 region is CASSLDPRTNEKLFF. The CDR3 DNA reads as TGTGCCAGCAGCTTGGACCCCCGGACTAATGAAAAACTGTTTTTT.

CDR3 region: CASSATQGFYGYTF. The CDR3 region has the DNA TGTGCCAGCAGCGCCACTCAGGGGTTCTATGGCTACACCTTC. The genes are TRBV11-2 and TRBJ1-2; tentatively, D is TRBD1 (6 bases). Per the germline V gene, CDR1 is SGHAT and CDR2 is FQNNGV. This CDR3 has 14 residues. V was shortened by 5 bases and J by 4 bases, with 14 bases between the two germline ends.

The CDR3 sequence: CASSTPAKGQNTEAFF. The DNA of the CDR3 is TGTGCCAGCAGCACCCCCGCGAAGGGGCAGAACACTGAAGCTTTCTTT. The chain employs TRBV5-6 and TRBJ1-1, with D possibly being TRBD1 (5 bases). Trimming removed 4 bases from V and 1 base from J, with 17 bases in between. This CDR3 spans 16 amino acids. Germline CDR1 SGHDT, CDR2 YYEEEE. Full variable domain (missing parts from reference TRBV5-6 and TRBJ1-1): DAGVTQSPTHLIKTRGQQVTLRCSPKSGHDTVSWYQQALGQGPQFIFQYYEEEERQRGNFPDRFSGHQFPNYSSELNVNALLLGDSALYLCASSTPAKGQNTEAFFGQGTRLTVV.

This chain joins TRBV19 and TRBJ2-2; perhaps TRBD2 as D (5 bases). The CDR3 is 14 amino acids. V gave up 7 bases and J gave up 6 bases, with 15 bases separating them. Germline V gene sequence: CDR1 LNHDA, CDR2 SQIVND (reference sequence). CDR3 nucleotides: TGTGCCAGTACTAGGACTGAGCTGTCCGGGGAGCTGTTTTTT. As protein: CASTRTELSGELFF.

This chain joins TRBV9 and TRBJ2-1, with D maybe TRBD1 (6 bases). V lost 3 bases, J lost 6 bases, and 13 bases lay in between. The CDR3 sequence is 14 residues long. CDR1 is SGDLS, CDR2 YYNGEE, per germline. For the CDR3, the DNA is TGTGCCAGCAGCGCGGGTGGGGACATCAATGAGCAGTTCTTC. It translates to CASSAGGDINEQFF.

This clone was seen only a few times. The CDR3: CASSLGGLAGDEQYF. CDR3 nucleotide sequence: TGTGCCAGTAGTCTCGGGGGACTAGCGGGGGACGAGCAGTACTTC. The chain employs TRBV19 and TRBJ2-7, with 14 nucleotides matching TRBD2. V trimming: 5 bases; J trimming: 5 bases; junction bases outside the gene matches: 5. The V gene's germline CDR1 is LNHDA and CDR2 SQIVND (reference sequence). The CDR3 is made up of 15 amino acids.

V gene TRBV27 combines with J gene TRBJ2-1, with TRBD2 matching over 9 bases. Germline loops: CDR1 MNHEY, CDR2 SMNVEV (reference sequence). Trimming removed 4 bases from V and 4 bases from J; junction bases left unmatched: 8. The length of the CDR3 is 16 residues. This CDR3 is CASSSLSGGIYNEQFF. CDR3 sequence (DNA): TGTGCCAGCAGTTCCCTCAGCGGGGGGATTTACAATGAGCAGTTCTTC.

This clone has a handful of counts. The CDR3 is CASSLAGGVAYNEQFF. In nucleotides, the CDR3 is TGCGCCAGCAGCTTGGCCGGAGGGGTAGCCTACAATGAGCAGTTCTTC. V and J are TRBV5-1 and TRBJ2-1; D may be TRBD2 (6 bases). Trimming took off 0 bases at V and 2 bases at J, with 12 bases between the two ends. This CDR3 region has 16 residues. The germline CDR1 and CDR2 sequences are SGHRS and YFSETQ.

CDR3 sequence: CASSSPGEYEQFF. The DNA for the CDR3 is TGTGCCAGCAGCTCGCCGGGGGAGTATGAGCAGTTCTTC. The chain couples TRBV5-6 to TRBJ2-1, with D perhaps matching TRBD2 (6 bases). V was pared by 3 bases and J by 8 bases, with 12 bases between. Looked up from germline, CDR1 is SGHDT and CDR2 is YYEEEE. The CDR3 is 13 residues long.

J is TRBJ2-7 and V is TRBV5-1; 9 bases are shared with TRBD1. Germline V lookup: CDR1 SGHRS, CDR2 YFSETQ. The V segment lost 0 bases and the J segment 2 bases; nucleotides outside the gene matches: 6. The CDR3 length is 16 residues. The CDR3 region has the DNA TGCGCCAGCAGCTTGGGATGGGGGACAGGGCCCTACGAGCAGTACTTC. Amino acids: CASSLGWGTGPYEQYF.

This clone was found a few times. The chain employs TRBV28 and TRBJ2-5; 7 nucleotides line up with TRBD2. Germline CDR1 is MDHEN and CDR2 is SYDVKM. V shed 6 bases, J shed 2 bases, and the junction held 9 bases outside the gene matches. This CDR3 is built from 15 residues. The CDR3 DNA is TGTGCCAGCAGCCGCGGGGCGGGGGTACAAGAGACCCAGTACTTC. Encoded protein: CASSRGAGVQETQYF.

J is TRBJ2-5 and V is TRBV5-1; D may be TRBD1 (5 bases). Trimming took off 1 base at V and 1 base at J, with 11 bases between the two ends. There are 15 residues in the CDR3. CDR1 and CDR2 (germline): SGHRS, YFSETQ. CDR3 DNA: TGCGCCAGCAGCTTGAGGGGTGGGATCCAAGAGACCCAGTACTTC. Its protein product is CASSLRGGIQETQYF.

The CDR3 coding sequence is TGTGCCAGCAGTACGAATCCGGGACAGGGGCTTGAAGCTTTCTTT. Protein sequence: CASSTNPGQGLEAFF. The chain carries TRBV28 and TRBJ1-1, with TRBD1 matching over 10 bases. Trimming took 5 bases from V and 7 from J; bases not matched to a gene: 10. This CDR3 has 15 amino acids. Germline V gene data show CDR1 as MDHEN and CDR2 as SYDVKM.

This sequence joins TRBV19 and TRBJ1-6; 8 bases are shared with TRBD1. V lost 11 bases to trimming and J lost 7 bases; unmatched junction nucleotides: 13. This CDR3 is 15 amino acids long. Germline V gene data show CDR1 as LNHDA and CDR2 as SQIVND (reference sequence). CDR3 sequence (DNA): TGTGCCTGTTCGACAGGGGCATTGGGGAATTCACCCCTCCACTTT. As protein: CACSTGALGNSPLHF.

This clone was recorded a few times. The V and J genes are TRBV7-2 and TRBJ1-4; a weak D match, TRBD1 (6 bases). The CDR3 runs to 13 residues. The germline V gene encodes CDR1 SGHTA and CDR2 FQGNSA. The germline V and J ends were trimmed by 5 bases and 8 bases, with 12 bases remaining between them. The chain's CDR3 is CASSTQGREKLFF. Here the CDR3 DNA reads TGTGCCAGCAGCACACAGGGTAGGGAAAAACTGTTTTTT.

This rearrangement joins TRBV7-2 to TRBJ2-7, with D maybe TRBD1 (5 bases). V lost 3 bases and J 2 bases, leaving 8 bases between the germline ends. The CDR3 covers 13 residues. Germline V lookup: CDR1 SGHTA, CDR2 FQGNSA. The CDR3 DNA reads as TGTGCCAGCAGCTTTGGACAAGCCTACGAGCAGTACTTC. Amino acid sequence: CASSFGQAYEQYF.